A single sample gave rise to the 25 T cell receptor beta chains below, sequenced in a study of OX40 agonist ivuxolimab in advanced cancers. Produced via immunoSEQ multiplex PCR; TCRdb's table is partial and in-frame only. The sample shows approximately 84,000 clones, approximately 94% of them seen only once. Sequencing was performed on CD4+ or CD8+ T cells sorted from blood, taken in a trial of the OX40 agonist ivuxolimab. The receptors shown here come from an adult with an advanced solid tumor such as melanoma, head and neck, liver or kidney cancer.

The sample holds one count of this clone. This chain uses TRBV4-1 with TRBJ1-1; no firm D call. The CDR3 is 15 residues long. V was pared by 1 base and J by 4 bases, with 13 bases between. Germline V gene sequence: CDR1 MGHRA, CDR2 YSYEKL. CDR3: CASSQGPERSTEAFF. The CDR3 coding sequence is TGCGCCAGCAGCCAAGGACCAGAGAGATCCACTGAAGCTTTCTTT.

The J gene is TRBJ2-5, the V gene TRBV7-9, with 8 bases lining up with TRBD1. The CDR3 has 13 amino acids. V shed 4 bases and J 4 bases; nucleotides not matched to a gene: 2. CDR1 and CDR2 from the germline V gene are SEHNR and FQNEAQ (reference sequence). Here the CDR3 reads CASSSRGRETQYF. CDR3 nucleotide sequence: TGTGCCAGCAGCTCCAGGGGGCGAGAGACCCAGTACTTC. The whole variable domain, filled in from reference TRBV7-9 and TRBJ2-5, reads DTGVSQNPRHKITKRGQNVTFRCDPISEHNRLYWYRQTLGQGPEFLTYFQNEAQLEKSRLLSDRFSAERPKGSFSTLEIQRTEQGDSAMYLCASSSRGRETQYFGPGTRLLVL.

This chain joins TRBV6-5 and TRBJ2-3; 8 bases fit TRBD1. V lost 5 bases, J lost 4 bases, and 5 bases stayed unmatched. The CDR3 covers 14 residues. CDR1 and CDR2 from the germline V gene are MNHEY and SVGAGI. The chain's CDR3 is CASSLGQASDTQYF. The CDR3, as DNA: TGTGCCAGCAGTCTGGGACAGGCGTCAGATACGCAGTATTTT.

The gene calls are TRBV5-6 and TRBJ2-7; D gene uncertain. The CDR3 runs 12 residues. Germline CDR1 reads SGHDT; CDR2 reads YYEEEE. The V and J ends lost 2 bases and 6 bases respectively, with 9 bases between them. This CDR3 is CASSFLESEQYF. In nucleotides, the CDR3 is TGTGCCAGCAGCTTCCTGGAGAGCGAGCAGTACTTC.

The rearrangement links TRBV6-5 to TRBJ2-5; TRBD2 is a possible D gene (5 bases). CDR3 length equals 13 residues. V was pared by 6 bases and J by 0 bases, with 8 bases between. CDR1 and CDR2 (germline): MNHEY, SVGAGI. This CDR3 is CASSAEDQETQYF. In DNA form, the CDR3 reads TGTGCCAGCAGCGCGGAGGACCAAGAGACCCAGTACTTC.

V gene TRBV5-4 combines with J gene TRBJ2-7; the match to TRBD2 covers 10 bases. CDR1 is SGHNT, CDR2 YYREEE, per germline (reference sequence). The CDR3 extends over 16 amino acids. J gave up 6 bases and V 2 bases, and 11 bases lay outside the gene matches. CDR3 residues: CASSFGSGGPLPEQYF. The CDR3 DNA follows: TGTGCCAGCAGCTTTGGTAGCGGGGGGCCCCTACCCGAGCAGTACTTC.

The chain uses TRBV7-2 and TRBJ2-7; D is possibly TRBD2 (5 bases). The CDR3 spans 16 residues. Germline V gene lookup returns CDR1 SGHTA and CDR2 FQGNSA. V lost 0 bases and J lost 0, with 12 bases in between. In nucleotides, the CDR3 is TGTGCCAGCAGCTTAGCCGGGCGGGTCTACTCCTACGAGCAGTACTTC. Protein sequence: CASSLAGRVYSYEQYF. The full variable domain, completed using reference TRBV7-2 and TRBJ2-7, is GAGVSQSPSNKVTEKGKDVELRCDPISGHTALYWYRQSLGQGLEFLIYFQGNSAPDKSGLPSDRFSAERTGGSVSTLTIQRTQQEDSAVYLCASSLAGRVYSYEQYFGPGTRLTVT.

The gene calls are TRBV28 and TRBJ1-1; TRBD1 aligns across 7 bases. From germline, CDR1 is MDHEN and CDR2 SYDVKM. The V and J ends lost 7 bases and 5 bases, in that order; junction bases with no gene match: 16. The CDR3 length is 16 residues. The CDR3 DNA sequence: TGTGCCAGCACGATTTTTCAGGGGGAGTGGGGGACTGAAGCTTTCTTT. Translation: CASTIFQGEWGTEAFF.

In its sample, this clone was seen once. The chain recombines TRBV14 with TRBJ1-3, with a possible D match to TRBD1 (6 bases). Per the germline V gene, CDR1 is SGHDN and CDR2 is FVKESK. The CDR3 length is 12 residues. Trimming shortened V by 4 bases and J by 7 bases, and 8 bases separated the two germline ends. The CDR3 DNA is TGTGCCAGCAGCCCTACAGGGAACACCATATATTTT. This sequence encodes CASSPTGNTIYF.

The CDR3 loop reads CASSRGAYEQYF. The DNA of the CDR3 is TGTGCCAGCAGCCGAGGGGCATACGAGCAGTACTTC. The chain has TRBV7-9 and TRBJ2-7; D tentatively fits TRBD1 or TRBD2 (5 bases each). Germline CDR1 SEHNR, CDR2 FQNEAQ (reference sequence). V was cut by 5 bases and J by 4 bases, with 9 bases left in between. CDR3 length: 12 amino acids.

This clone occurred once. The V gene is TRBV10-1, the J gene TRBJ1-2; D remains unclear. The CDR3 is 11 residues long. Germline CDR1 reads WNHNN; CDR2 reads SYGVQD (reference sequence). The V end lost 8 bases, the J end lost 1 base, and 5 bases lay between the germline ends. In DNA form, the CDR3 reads TGCGCCAGCCCAGGTAACTATGGCTACACCTTC. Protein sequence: CASPGNYGYTF.

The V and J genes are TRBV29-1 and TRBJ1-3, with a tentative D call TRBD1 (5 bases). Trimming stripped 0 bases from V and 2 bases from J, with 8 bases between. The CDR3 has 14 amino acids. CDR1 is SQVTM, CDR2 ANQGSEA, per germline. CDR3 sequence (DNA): TGCAGCGTTGAAGAATCCAGGGCTGGAAACACCATATATTTT. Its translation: CSVEESRAGNTIYF.

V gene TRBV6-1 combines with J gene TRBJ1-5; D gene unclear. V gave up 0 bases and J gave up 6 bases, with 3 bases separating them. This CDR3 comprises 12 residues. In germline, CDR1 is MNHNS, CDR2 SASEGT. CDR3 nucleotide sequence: TGTGCCAGCAGTGAAGCGGTTCAGCCCCAGCATTTT. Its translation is CASSEAVQPQHF.

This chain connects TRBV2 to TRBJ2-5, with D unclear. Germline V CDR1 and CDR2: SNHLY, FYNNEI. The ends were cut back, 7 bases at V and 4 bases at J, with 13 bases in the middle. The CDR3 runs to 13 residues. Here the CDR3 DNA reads TGTGCCAGCAATCCGTACCTTCGAGAGACCCAGTACTTC. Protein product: CASNPYLRETQYF.

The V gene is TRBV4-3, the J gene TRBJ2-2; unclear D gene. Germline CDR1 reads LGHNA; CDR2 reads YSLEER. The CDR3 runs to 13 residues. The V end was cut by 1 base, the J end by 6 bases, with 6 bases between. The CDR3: CASSQAQPGELFF. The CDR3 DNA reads TGCGCCAGCAGCCAAGCCCAACCCGGGGAGCTGTTTTTT.

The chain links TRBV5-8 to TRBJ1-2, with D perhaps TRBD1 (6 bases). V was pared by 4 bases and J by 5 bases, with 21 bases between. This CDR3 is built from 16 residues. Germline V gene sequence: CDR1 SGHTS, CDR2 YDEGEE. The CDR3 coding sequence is TGTGCCAGCAGCCATCCGGGACAAGGGATACGTTATGGCTACACCTTC. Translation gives CASSHPGQGIRYGYTF.

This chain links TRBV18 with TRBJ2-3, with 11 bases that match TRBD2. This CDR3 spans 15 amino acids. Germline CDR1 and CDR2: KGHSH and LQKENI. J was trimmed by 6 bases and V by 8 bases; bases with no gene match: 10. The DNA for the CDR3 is TGTGCCAGCACCCTTACTAGCGGGAGTTTGGATACGCAGTATTTT. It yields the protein CASTLTSGSLDTQYF.

This CDR3 is CSVEDQTDYEQYF. As DNA, the CDR3 is TGCAGCGTTGAAGATCAGACAGACTACGAGCAGTACTTC. The rearrangement links TRBV29-1 to TRBJ2-7; D is perhaps TRBD1 (5 bases). CDR3 size: 13 residues. The germline V and J ends were trimmed by 0 bases and 3 bases, with 9 bases remaining between them. The germline CDR1 and CDR2 sequences are SQVTM and ANQGSEA.

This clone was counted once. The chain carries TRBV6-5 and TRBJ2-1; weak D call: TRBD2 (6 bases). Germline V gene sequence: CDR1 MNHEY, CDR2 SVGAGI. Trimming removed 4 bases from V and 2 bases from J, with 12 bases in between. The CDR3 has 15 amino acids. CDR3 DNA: TGTGCCAGCAGTTCTCTGGCTAGCGCCTACAATGAGCAGTTCTTC. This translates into CASSSLASAYNEQFF.

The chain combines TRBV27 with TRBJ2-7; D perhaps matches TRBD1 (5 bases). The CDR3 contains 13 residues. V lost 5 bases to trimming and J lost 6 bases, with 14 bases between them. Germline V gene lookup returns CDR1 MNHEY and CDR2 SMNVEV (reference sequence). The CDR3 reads CASSLGARGEQYF. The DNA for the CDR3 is TGTGCCAGCAGTCTAGGGGCCAGAGGCGAGCAGTACTTC.

CDR3 in amino acids: CSVDKGGNEQFF. CDR3 DNA sequence: TGCAGCGTTGATAAGGGGGGCAATGAGCAGTTCTTC. The V gene is TRBV29-1, the J gene TRBJ2-1, with D perhaps TRBD1 or TRBD2 (6 bases each). This CDR3 spans 12 amino acids. Germline V gene lookup returns CDR1 SQVTM and CDR2 ANQGSEA. With 3 bases removed from V and 6 bases from J, the gap between germline ends came to 9 bases.

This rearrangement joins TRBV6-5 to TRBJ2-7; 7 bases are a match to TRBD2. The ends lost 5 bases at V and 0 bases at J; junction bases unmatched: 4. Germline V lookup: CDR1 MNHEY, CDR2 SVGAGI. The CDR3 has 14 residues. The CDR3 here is CASSPWEGSYEQYF. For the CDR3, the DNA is TGTGCCAGCAGTCCCTGGGAGGGCTCCTACGAGCAGTACTTC.

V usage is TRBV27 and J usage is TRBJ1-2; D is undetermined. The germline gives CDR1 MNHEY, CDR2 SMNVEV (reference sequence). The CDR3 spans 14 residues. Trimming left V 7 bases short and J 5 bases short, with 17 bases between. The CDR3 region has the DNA TGTGCCAGCAATTCCAGACGGGAACCTTATGGCTACACCTTC. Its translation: CASNSRREPYGYTF.

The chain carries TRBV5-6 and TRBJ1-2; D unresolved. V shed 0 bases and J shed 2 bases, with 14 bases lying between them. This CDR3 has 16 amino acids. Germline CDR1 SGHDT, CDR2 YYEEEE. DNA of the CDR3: TGTGCCAGCAGCTTGGTGGGAGCCCTTTTGAACTATGGCTACACCTTC. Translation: CASSLVGALLNYGYTF. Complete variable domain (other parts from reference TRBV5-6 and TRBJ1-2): DAGVTQSPTHLIKTRGQQVTLRCSPKSGHDTVSWYQQALGQGPQFIFQYYEEEERQRGNFPDRFSGHQFPNYSSELNVNALLLGDSALYLCASSLVGALLNYGYTFGSGTRLTVV.

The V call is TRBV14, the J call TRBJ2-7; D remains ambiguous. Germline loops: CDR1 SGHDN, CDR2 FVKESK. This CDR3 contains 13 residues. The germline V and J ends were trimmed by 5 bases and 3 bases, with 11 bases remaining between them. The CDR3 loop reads CASSSLGFYEQYF. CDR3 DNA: TGTGCCAGCAGCTCTCTAGGATTCTACGAGCAGTACTTC.